The 23 T cell receptor beta chains below come from one sample, sequenced in a study of blood T cells in healthy people across ages. A second roughly 6 to 12 cycle PCR used barcoded and J-beta primers. A single record per CDR3 protein comes from TCRdb applying MiXCR to the 5' RACE reads. The sample records about 650,000 distinct CDR3 sequences, around 50% being singletons. Sequenced: blood. Receptor source: a woman older than 75 in good health.

The chain couples TRBV11-2 to TRBJ2-4; D is possibly TRBD1 (5 bases). The DNA end is more similar to TRBJ2-7, so the J call may be wrong. The CDR3 is made up of 13 amino acids. CDR1 is SGHAT, CDR2 FQNNGV, per germline. The CDR3 loop is CASGVAGQSEQYF. The DNA for the CDR3 is TGTGCCAGCGGCGTAGCAGGGCAAAGCGAGCAGTACTTC.

To note about this clonotype: Since a much larger clone is just one base distant, this may be a read error. This chain uses TRBV5-6 with TRBJ2-5, with unresolved D. The V gene's germline CDR1 is SGHDT and CDR2 YYEEEE. The CDR3 covers 13 residues. The CDR3 bases are TGTGCCGGCAGCCTCGACGGGCAAGAGACCCAGTACTTC. Its translation: CAGSLDGQETQYF. The full variable domain, its missing parts supplied by reference TRBV5-6 and TRBJ2-5, is DAGVTQSPTHLIKTRGQQVTLRCSPKSGHDTVSWYQQALGQGPQFIFQYYEEEERQRGNFPDRFSGHQFPNYSSELNVNALLLGDSALYLCAGSLDGQETQYFGPGTRLLVL.

The genes are TRBV27 and TRBJ2-7; D remains unclear. Germline V gives CDR1 MNHEY, CDR2 SMNVEV (reference sequence). The CDR3 is made up of 12 amino acids. V gave up 4 bases and J gave up 0 bases, with 4 bases separating them. The CDR3 reads CASSSHSYEQYF. The CDR3 DNA sequence: TGTGCCAGCAGTTCCCACTCCTACGAGCAGTACTTC.

The chain joins TRBV20-1 to TRBJ2-5; 9 bases fit TRBD1. Judging by the DNA end, TRBJ2-7 fits better; the J call may be wrong. The CDR3 loop spans 14 amino acids. Germline assignment: CDR1 DFQATT and CDR2 SNEGSKA (reference sequence). CDR3 protein: CSAISGQGFFEQYF. The CDR3 DNA sequence: TGCAGTGCTATATCGGGACAGGGCTTTTTCGAGCAGTACTTC.

This clonotype was observed at least ten times. This chain links TRBV5-1 with TRBJ2-5, with 7 bases aligning to TRBD1. Germline V lookup: CDR1 SGHRS, CDR2 YFSETQ. The ends lost 1 base at V and 4 bases at J; junction bases unmatched: 4. CDR3 length: 14 residues. Here the CDR3 DNA reads TGCGCCAGCAGCTTGCGACAGGGACGAGAGACCCAGTACTTC. It is translated as CASSLRQGRETQYF.

The chain carries TRBV18 and TRBJ2-2; D gene unclear. This CDR3 contains 13 residues. Looked up from germline, CDR1 is KGHSH and CDR2 is LQKENI. The V and J ends lost 0 bases and 6 bases respectively, with 5 bases between them. CDR3 bases: TGTGCCAGCTCACCACCGTACTCCGGGGAGCTGTTTTTT. Protein product: CASSPPYSGELFF.

The J gene is TRBJ2-1, the V gene TRBV5-1, with 13 bases aligning to TRBD2. The CDR3 consists of 20 residues. CDR1 SGHRS and CDR2 YFSETQ come from the germline V gene. V was clipped by 5 bases and J by 7 bases; unmatched bases: 21. CDR3 DNA: TGCGCCAGCAGGTTCATAGGGACTACTAGCGGGAGGGCCGTATGGAATGAGCAGTTCTTC. Its protein product is CASRFIGTTSGRAVWNEQFF.

This clonotype was recorded many times. This chain joins TRBV18 and TRBJ2-1; possibly TRBD1 for D (5 bases). This CDR3 spans 13 amino acids. The germline gives CDR1 KGHSH, CDR2 LQKENI. V was trimmed by 8 bases and J by 5 bases, leaving 13 bases between them. The CDR3 loop is CASRPGSNNEQFF. Written as DNA, the CDR3 is TGTGCCAGCCGCCCAGGGTCCAACAATGAGCAGTTCTTC.

CDR3 coding DNA: TGTGCCTCCACGACTAGCGGGATGACGGATACGCAGTATTTT. Protein product: CASTTSGMTDTQYF. The gene calls are TRBV30 and TRBJ2-3; 11 positions match TRBD2. Looked up from germline, CDR1 is GTSNPN and CDR2 is SVGIG (reference sequence). Unmatched junction bases numbered 9, after V lost 7 bases and J lost 6 bases. There are 14 residues in the CDR3. Together with reference TRBV30 and TRBJ2-3, the CDR3 gives the full variable domain: SQTIHQWPATLVQPVGSPLSLECTVEGTSNPNLYWYRQAAGRGLQLLFYSVGIGQISSEVPQNLSASRPQDRQFILSSKKLLLSDSGFYLCASTTSGMTDTQYFGPGTRLTVL.

The CDR3 DNA is TGCGCCAGCAGCCAAGAAGAGGGGGCCTCTGGGGCCAACGTCCTGACTTTC. It translates to CASSQEEGASGANVLTF. The chain joins TRBV4-3 to TRBJ2-6; 7 bases agree with TRBD1. Germline CDR1 LGHNA, CDR2 YSLEER. The CDR3 length is 17 residues. V lost 0 bases, J lost 0 bases, and 2 bases stayed unmatched.

The gene calls are TRBV27 and TRBJ1-5, with TRBD1 matching over 7 bases. With V trimmed by 6 bases and J by 3 bases, 8 bases remained unmatched. The germline V gene encodes CDR1 MNHEY and CDR2 SMNVEV (reference sequence). This CDR3 is 15 amino acids long. DNA for the CDR3: TGTGCCAGCAGAATAACAGGGGTTTTCAATCAGCCCCAGCATTTT. This sequence encodes CASRITGVFNQPQHF.

Comment on this clonotype: One base away lies a much larger clone, so this may be a sequencing read error. The V call is TRBV12-3 or TRBV12-4, the J call TRBJ2-2, with 7 bases identical to TRBD1. The CDR3 is 15 residues long. V shed 4 bases and J 2 bases; nucleotides not matched to a gene: 4. The CDR3 bases are TGTGCCAGCAGTTACCGGGACAGAAACACCGGGGAGCTGTTTTTT. Its translation: CASSYRDRNTGELFF.

On this clonotype itself: It may be a read error: a sequence one base away is much more abundant. The gene calls are TRBV9 and TRBJ2-5, with TRBD1 as a possible D gene (5 bases). The DNA matches TRBJ2-1 better at its end, which makes the J call doubtful. This CDR3 contains 14 residues. Per the germline V gene, CDR1 is SGDLS and CDR2 is YYNGEE. The DNA of the CDR3 is TGTGCCAGCAGCGCCCGACAGATCCAAGAGACCCAGTTCTTC. This translates into CASSARQIQETQFF.

The J gene is TRBJ1-5, the V gene TRBV2; perhaps TRBD1 as D (6 bases). This CDR3 comprises 14 residues. Deletions cut 6 bases from V and 3 bases from J, with 12 bases between. The germline V gene has CDR1 SNHLY and CDR2 FYNNEI. CDR3 sequence reads: CASRIQGDNQPQHF. The CDR3 DNA follows: TGTGCCAGCAGAATACAGGGTGACAATCAGCCCCAGCATTTT.

This sequence joins TRBV14 and TRBJ1-6; no firm D call. V lost 3 bases to trimming and J lost 7 bases, with 7 bases between them. This CDR3 spans 13 amino acids. CDR1 is SGHDN and CDR2 is FVKESK in the germline V gene. As DNA, the CDR3 is TGTGCCAGCAGCCAGACGGGAAATTCACCCCTCCACTTT. It encodes CASSQTGNSPLHF. Combining the CDR3 with reference TRBV14 and TRBJ1-6 gives the whole variable domain EAGVTQFPSHSVIEKGQTVTLRCDPISGHDNLYWYRRVMGKEIKFLLHFVKESKQDESGMPNNRFLAERTGGTYSTLKVQPAELEDSGVYFCASSQTGNSPLHFGNGTRLTVT.

For this clonotype: This could be a read error, since a much larger clone is one nucleotide away. This chain connects TRBV3-1 to TRBJ2-3, with D hard to call. CDR1 is LGHDT and CDR2 is YNNKEL in the germline V gene (reference sequence). Trimming shortened V by 4 bases and J by 5 bases, and 10 bases separated the two germline ends. This CDR3 spans 13 amino acids. CDR3 sequence (DNA): TGTGCCAGCAGCCGAGGATGGGGAGATACGCAGTATTTT. Protein: CASSRGWGDTQYF.

The chain uses TRBV9 and TRBJ1-6; TRBD1 matches at 9 bases. V lost 3 bases, J lost 10 bases, and 11 bases stayed unmatched. The CDR3 has 16 amino acids. Germline CDR1 and CDR2: SGDLS and YYNGEE. The CDR3 nucleotides are TGTGCCAGCAGCGGATCCTCCGGGACAGGGAGCTCACCCCTCCACTTT. As protein: CASSGSSGTGSSPLHF.

The genes are TRBV21-1 and TRBJ2-5; TRBD1 is taken as the D call from the table, unchecked against the DNA. TRBV21-1 is described as a pseudogene. The CDR3 runs 16 residues. The CDR3 loop is CASSTRQGGGQETQYF. The DNA for the CDR3 is TGTGCCAGCAGCACTCGACAGGGAGGCGGTCAAGAGACCCAGTACTTC.

This rearrangement joins TRBV11-2 to TRBJ2-1; perhaps D is TRBD1 or TRBD2 (6 bases each). The CDR3 consists of 17 residues. Germline V gives CDR1 SGHAT, CDR2 FQNNGV. Trimming took 5 bases from V and 9 from J, leaving 26 bases between them. In nucleotides, the CDR3 is TGTGCCAGCAGCCCCATCGGGGGCGTCCTCCTAAGGGGTGAGCAGTTCTTC. As protein: CASSPIGGVLLRGEQFF. The full variable domain, rest sourced from reference TRBV11-2 and TRBJ2-1, is EAGVAQSPRYKIIEKRQSVAFWCNPISGHATLYWYQQILGQGPKLLIQFQNNGVVDDSQLPKDRFSAERLKGVDSTLKIQPAKLEDSAVYLCASSPIGGVLLRGEQFFGPGTRLTVL.

V and J are TRBV10-3 and TRBJ2-7; no clear D gene. Between the trimmed V and J ends, which lost 2 bases and 3 bases, there was a span of 14 bases. This CDR3 contains 15 residues. CDR1 ENHRY and CDR2 SYGVKD come from the germline V gene. The CDR3 region has the DNA TGTGCCATCAGTGAGGAGGCAGGTGGATTCTACGAGCAGTACTTC. It is translated as CAISEEAGGFYEQYF.

The V gene is TRBV20-1, the J gene TRBJ2-5; possibly TRBD2 for D (5 bases). Per the germline V gene, CDR1 is DFQATT and CDR2 is SNEGSKA (reference sequence). This CDR3 has 16 residues. V was shortened by 1 base and J by 4 bases, with 19 bases between the two germline ends. For the CDR3, the DNA is TGCAGTGCTAGAGCCGTCGGTGGAGGAGTGGGAGAGACCCAGTACTTC. Translated: CSARAVGGGVGETQYF.

This clonotype was seen once. The gene calls are TRBV12-3 or TRBV12-4 and TRBJ2-1; no reliable D call. This CDR3 spans 15 amino acids. The V and J ends lost 3 bases and 5 bases respectively, with 14 bases between them. The CDR3 bases are TGTGCCAGCAGTTTTGGGCAACCAACTAACAATGAGCAGTTCTTC. Its protein is CASSFGQPTNNEQFF.

Only a few counts were recorded for this clonotype. V is TRBV2 and J is TRBJ1-1; 7 bases are shared with TRBD1. The CDR3 sequence is 14 residues long. In germline, CDR1 is SNHLY, CDR2 FYNNEI. The junction had 8 bases not matched to a gene; V was cut back by 6 bases and J by 4 bases. The CDR3 protein is CASRSYGQVTEAFF. CDR3 coding DNA: TGTGCCAGCAGGTCCTACGGACAGGTCACTGAAGCTTTCTTT.